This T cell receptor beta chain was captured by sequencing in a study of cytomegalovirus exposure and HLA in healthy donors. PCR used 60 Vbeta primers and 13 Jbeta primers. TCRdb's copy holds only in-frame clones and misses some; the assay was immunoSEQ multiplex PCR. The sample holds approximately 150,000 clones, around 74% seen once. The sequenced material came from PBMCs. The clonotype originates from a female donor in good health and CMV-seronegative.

CDR3 sequence (DNA): TGTGCCAGCTCACCACCGAGAACCTACGAGCAGTACTTC. It encodes CASSPPRTYEQYF. The rearrangement links TRBV18 to TRBJ2-7; D remains ambiguous. The ends were cut back, 0 bases at V and 2 bases at J, with 5 bases in the middle. The CDR3 covers 13 residues. CDR1 and CDR2 from the germline V gene are KGHSH and LQKENI.